The 25 T cell receptor beta chains below all came from one sample that was sequenced in a study of CXCR3-negative and CXCR3-positive naive CD8 T cells. Carrying UMI labels, the TRB cDNA libraries were prepared through 5' RACE. From the 5' RACE reads, TCRdb lists one entry per CDR3 protein and no DNA. The table lists under 85,000 distinct CDR3 sequences. Material: naive CXCR3- CD8+ T cells from blood. Subset of the sample: CD45RO-CCR7+CD27+CD95- naive CD8+ T cells lacking CXCR3 (TNR3-). The receptors stem from a human donor in good health. Some clones in this sample may be carry-over from other donors' samples.

This sequence joins TRBV4-3 and TRBJ1-2; with no DNA, the TCRdb D assignment of TRBD1 cannot be verified. Germline-derived CDR1 and CDR2 are LGHNA and YSLEER. This CDR3 is 15 amino acids long. This chain's CDR3 is CASSQESGISYGYTF.

The rearrangement links TRBV5-6 to TRBJ1-2; TCRdb lists TRBD1, though no DNA is available to test this call. The germline gives CDR1 SGHDT, CDR2 YYEEEE. The CDR3 spans 15 residues. This CDR3 reads CASSGGQGLDYGYTF.

V usage is TRBV29-1 and J usage is TRBJ2-3; absent DNA, TCRdb's TRBD1 call cannot be checked. The CDR3 runs 15 residues. Germline V gene sequence: CDR1 SQVTM, CDR2 ANQGSEA. CDR3: CSAVGAGVVTDTQYF.

The chain couples TRBV20-1 to TRBJ2-2; TCRdb's D call of TRBD1 is untestable without DNA. The CDR3 is 16 amino acids. From germline, CDR1 is DFQATT and CDR2 SNEGSKA (reference sequence). This CDR3 reads CSARDEERGETGELFF.

CDR3: CASSQDPQIIEQYF. The rearrangement joins TRBV4-1 to TRBJ2-7. There are 14 residues in the CDR3. CDR1 is MGHRA, CDR2 YSYEKL, per germline.

The chain has TRBV7-9 and TRBJ2-7; the D gene TCRdb calls, TRBD1, cannot be checked with no DNA. CDR3 size: 15 residues. Germline-derived CDR1 and CDR2 are SEHNR and FQNEAQ (reference sequence). The CDR3 loop is CASTSGQMSSYEQYF.

This chain uses TRBV29-1 with TRBJ2-7; TCRdb designates TRBD1, a call that cannot be tested without DNA. This CDR3 contains 14 residues. Germline V gives CDR1 SQVTM, CDR2 ANQGSEA. CDR3 amino acids: CSVEWAGVSYEQYF.

V gene TRBV23-1 combines with J gene TRBJ2-3; TCRdb gives TRBD2 as the D gene, but with no DNA this cannot be confirmed. TRBV23-1 counts as an open reading frame of uncertain function. This CDR3 has 16 amino acids. CDR3 sequence reads: CASSQFGRTSADTQYF.

The rearrangement joins TRBV12-3 or TRBV12-4 to TRBJ2-6. This CDR3 comprises 20 residues. CDR3 protein: CASSSAGAVVSLIGANVLTF.

The J gene is TRBJ2-7, the V gene TRBV7-9. The CDR3 is 14 amino acids. Germline CDR1 reads SEHNR; CDR2 reads FQNEAQ (reference sequence). The CDR3: CASERAGGSYEQYF.

The CDR3 sequence: CASLDRPPGQGAANYGYTF. The chain combines TRBV7-9 with TRBJ1-2; the D call from TCRdb, TRBD1, cannot be confirmed without DNA. The CDR3 loop spans 19 amino acids. Germline loops: CDR1 SEHNR, CDR2 FQNEAQ (reference sequence).

This sequence joins TRBV6-5 and TRBJ1-2; the D gene TCRdb calls, TRBD1, cannot be checked with no DNA. Germline assignment: CDR1 MNHEY and CDR2 SVGAGI. The CDR3 contains 14 residues. CDR3 region: CASQPTGNNYGYTF.

V usage is TRBV5-1 and J usage is TRBJ2-7; TCRdb gives TRBD2 as the D gene, but with no DNA this cannot be confirmed. The V gene's germline CDR1 is SGHRS and CDR2 YFSETQ. The CDR3 loop spans 13 amino acids. This CDR3 reads CASSLEDAGEQYF.

The rearrangement links TRBV10-3 to TRBJ2-1. This CDR3 is built from 15 residues. CDR1 and CDR2 from the germline V gene are ENHRY and SYGVKD. The CDR3 region is CAISETGAGYSEQFF.

The rearrangement joins TRBV28 to TRBJ2-1. CDR3 length: 14 amino acids. The germline gives CDR1 MDHEN, CDR2 SYDVKM. The CDR3 here is CASSLLAEGNEQFF.

The V call is TRBV20-1, the J call TRBJ2-1; TCRdb calls TRBD1, which cannot be checked without DNA. The germline gives CDR1 DFQATT, CDR2 SNEGSKA (reference sequence). The CDR3 extends over 14 amino acids. Here the CDR3 reads CSAPGAGDVLEQYF.

The rearrangement joins TRBV29-1 to TRBJ1-3; the TCRdb call, TRBD1, lacks DNA for checking. Germline V gene data show CDR1 as SQVTM and CDR2 as ANQGSEA. The CDR3 runs to 15 residues. This CDR3 is CSPPQGTGPGNTIYF.

V is TRBV3-1 and J is TRBJ2-7. This CDR3 is 14 amino acids long. CDR1 LGHDT and CDR2 YNNKEL come from the germline V gene (reference sequence). The chain's CDR3 is CASSHLGGAYEQYF.

The chain uses TRBV4-1 and TRBJ2-1; TCRdb selects TRBD2, and the lack of DNA leaves this call unchecked. The CDR3 has 17 residues. Germline V CDR1 and CDR2: MGHRA, YSYEKL. The chain's CDR3 is CASSLTAGTWVENEQFF.

The chain uses TRBV4-1 and TRBJ2-7. Germline assignment: CDR1 MGHRA and CDR2 YSYEKL. This CDR3 comprises 17 residues. The CDR3 protein is CASSQVFRTGAAYEQYF.

The rearrangement links TRBV7-9 to TRBJ2-7; TCRdb names TRBD2, which stays unverified in the absence of DNA. This CDR3 contains 19 residues. Germline V gives CDR1 SEHNR, CDR2 FQNEAQ (reference sequence). CDR3 region: CASSPGLAGGPRDSYEQYF.

V is TRBV7-9 and J is TRBJ1-1; TCRdb indicates TRBD1, and absent DNA this call remains unverified. The germline gives CDR1 SEHNR, CDR2 FQNEAQ (reference sequence). The CDR3 runs to 15 residues. CDR3 amino acids: CASSPPWRIDTEAFF.

This chain links TRBV6-2 or TRBV6-3 with TRBJ2-5; TCRdb's assignment of TRBD1 cannot be checked, as there is no DNA. Germline loops: CDR1 MNHEY, CDR2 SVGEGT. The CDR3 has 12 residues. CDR3 sequence: CASNDRQETQYF.

The chain employs TRBV4-3 and TRBJ2-2; TCRdb's D gene call, TRBD2, goes unchecked for lack of DNA. Germline V gene lookup returns CDR1 LGHNA and CDR2 YSLEER. The CDR3 has 18 residues. The CDR3 protein is CASSLQLAGARNTGELFF.

This chain joins TRBV29-1 and TRBJ2-1; TCRdb calls TRBD2, which cannot be checked without DNA. The CDR3 extends over 15 amino acids. CDR1 SQVTM and CDR2 ANQGSEA come from the germline V gene. CDR3 amino acids: CSVENGRALVNEQFF.